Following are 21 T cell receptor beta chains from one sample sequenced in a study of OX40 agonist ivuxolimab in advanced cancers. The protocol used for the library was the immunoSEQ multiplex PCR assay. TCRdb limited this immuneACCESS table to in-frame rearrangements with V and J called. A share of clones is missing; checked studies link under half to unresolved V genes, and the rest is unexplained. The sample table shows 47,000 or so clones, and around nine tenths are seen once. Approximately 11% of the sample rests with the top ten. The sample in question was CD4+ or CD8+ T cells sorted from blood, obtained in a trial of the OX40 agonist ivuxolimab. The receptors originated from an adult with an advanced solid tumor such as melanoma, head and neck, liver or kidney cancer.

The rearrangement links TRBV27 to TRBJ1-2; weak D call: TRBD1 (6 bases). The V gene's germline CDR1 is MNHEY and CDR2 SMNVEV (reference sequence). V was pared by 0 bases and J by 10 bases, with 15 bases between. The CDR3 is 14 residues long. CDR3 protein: CASSLSARTGAYTF. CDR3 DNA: TGTGCCAGCAGTTTATCGGCCAGAACGGGGGCCTACACCTTC.

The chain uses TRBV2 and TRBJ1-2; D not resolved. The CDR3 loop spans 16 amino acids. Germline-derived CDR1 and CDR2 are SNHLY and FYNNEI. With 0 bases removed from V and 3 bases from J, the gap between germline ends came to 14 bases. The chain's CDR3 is CASSEARVREDYGYTF. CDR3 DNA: TGTGCCAGCAGTGAAGCGCGGGTAAGGGAGGACTATGGCTACACCTTC.

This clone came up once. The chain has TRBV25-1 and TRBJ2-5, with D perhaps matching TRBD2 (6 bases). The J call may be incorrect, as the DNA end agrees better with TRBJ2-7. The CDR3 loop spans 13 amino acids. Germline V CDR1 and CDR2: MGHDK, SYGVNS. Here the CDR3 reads CASGGTETYEQYF. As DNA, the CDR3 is TGTGCCAGCGGAGGGACGGAAACCTACGAGCAGTACTTC.

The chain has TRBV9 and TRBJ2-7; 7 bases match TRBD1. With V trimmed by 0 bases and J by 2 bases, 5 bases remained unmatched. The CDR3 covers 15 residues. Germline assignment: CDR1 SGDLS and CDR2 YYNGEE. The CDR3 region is CASSVGAQGAYEQYF. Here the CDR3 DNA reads TGTGCCAGCAGCGTAGGGGCCCAGGGGGCCTACGAGCAGTACTTC.

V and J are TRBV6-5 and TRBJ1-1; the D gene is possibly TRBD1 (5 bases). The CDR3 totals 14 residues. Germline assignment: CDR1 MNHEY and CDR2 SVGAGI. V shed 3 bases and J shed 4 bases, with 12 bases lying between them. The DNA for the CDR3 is TGTGCCAGCAGTTATTCGGGACCGAGCACTGAAGCTTTCTTT. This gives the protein CASSYSGPSTEAFF.

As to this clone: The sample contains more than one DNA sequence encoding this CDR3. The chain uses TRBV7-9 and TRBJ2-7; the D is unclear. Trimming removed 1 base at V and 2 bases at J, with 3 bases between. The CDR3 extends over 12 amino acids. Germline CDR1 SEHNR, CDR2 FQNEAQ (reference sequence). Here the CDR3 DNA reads TGTGCCAGCAGCTTAGGGGCCTACGAGCAGTACTTC. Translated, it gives CASSLGAYEQYF.

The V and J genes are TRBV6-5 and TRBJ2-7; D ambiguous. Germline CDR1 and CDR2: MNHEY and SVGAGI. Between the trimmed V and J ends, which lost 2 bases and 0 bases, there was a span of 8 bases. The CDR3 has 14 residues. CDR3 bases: TGTGCCAGCAGTTACGGCAGGAACTCCTACGAGCAGTACTTC. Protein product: CASSYGRNSYEQYF.

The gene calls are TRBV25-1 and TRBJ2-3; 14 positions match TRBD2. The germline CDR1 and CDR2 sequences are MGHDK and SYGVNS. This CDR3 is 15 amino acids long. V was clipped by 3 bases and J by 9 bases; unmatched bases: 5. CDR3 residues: CASSDSTSGRATQYF. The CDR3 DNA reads TGTGCCAGCAGTGACTCGACTAGCGGGAGGGCCACGCAGTATTTT.

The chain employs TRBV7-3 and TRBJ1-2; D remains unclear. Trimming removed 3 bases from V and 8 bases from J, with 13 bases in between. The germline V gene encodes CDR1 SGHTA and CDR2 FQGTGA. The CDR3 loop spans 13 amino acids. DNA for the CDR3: TGTGCCAGCAGCTTCCTCAGTCAGGACGGCTACACCTTC. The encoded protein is CASSFLSQDGYTF.

The CDR3 spells CASSPPGQRLEQYF. The CDR3 region has the DNA TGTGCCAGCAGCCCCCCGGGACAGCGACTTGAGCAGTACTTC. The rearrangement joins TRBV2 to TRBJ2-5; 7 nucleotides line up with TRBD1. Trimming at V came to 6 bases and at J to 11 bases, leaving 15 bases not matched to a gene. There are 14 residues in the CDR3. CDR1 and CDR2 (germline): SNHLY, FYNNEI.

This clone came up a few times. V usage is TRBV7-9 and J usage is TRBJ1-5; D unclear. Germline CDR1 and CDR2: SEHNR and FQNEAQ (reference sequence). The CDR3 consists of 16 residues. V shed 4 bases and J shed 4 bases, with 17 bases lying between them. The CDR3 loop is CASSSSVGIENQPQHF. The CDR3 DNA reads TGTGCCAGCAGCTCATCGGTGGGCATTGAGAATCAGCCCCAGCATTTT.

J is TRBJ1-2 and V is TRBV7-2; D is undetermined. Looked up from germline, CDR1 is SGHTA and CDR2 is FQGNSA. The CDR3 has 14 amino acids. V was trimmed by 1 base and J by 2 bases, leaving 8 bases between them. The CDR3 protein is CASSLVTENYGYTF. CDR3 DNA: TGTGCCAGCAGCTTAGTCACCGAGAACTATGGCTACACCTTC.

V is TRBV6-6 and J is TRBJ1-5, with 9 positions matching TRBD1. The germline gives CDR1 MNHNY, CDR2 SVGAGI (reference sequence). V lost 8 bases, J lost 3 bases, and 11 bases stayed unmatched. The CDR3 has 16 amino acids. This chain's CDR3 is CASRPEDRGDNQPQHF. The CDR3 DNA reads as TGTGCCAGCCGTCCTGAGGACAGGGGAGACAATCAGCCCCAGCATTTT.

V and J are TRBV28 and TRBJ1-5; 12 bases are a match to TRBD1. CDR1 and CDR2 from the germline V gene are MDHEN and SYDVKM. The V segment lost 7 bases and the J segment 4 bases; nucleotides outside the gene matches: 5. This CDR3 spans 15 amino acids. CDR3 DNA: TGTGCCAGCATGGGGGACAGGGGGCGAAATCAGCCCCAGCATTTT. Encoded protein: CASMGDRGRNQPQHF.

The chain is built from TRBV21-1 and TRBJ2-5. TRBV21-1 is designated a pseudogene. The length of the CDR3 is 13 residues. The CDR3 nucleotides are TGTGCCAGCAGCCCTCATAGGTTGGAGACCCAGTACTTC. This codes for CASSPHRLETQYF.

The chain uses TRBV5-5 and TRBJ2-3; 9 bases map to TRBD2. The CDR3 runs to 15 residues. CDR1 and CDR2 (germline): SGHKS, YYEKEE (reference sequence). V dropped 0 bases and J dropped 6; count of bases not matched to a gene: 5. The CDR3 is CASSLGGAGGDTQYF. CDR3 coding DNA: TGTGCCAGCAGCTTGGGGGGAGCGGGAGGCGATACGCAGTATTTT.

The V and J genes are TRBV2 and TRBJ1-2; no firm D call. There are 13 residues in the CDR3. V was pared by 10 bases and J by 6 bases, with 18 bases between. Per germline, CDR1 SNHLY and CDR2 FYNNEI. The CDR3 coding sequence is TGTGCCACTCTCCCGGGAGGTGGCAATGGCTACACCTTC. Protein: CATLPGGGNGYTF.

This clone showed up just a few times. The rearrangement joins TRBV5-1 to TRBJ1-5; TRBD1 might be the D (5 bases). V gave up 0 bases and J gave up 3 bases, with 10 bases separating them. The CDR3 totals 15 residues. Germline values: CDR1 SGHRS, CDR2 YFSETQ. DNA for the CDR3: TGCGCCAGCAGCTTGGAATCAGGGAACAATCAGCCCCAGCATTTT. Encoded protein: CASSLESGNNQPQHF.

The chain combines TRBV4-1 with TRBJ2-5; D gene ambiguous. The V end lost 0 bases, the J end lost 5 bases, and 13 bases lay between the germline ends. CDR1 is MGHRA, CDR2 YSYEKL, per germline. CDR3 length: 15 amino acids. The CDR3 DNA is TGCGCCAGCAGCCAAGAATCCAGGCTAGAGGAGACCCAGTACTTC. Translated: CASSQESRLEETQYF.

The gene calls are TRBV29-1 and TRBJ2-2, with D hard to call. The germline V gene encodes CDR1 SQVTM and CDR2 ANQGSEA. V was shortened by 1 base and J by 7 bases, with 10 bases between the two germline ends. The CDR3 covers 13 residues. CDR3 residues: CSVEAPANGELFF. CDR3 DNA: TGCAGCGTTGAAGCCCCAGCGAACGGGGAGCTGTTTTTT.

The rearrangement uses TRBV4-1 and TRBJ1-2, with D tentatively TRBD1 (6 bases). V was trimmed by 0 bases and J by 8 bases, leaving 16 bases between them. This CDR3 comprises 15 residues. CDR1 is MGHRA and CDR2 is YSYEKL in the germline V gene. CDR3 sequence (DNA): TGCGCCAGCAGCCAAGACGGAGAACAGGGTTGGGGCTACACCTTC. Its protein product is CASSQDGEQGWGYTF.